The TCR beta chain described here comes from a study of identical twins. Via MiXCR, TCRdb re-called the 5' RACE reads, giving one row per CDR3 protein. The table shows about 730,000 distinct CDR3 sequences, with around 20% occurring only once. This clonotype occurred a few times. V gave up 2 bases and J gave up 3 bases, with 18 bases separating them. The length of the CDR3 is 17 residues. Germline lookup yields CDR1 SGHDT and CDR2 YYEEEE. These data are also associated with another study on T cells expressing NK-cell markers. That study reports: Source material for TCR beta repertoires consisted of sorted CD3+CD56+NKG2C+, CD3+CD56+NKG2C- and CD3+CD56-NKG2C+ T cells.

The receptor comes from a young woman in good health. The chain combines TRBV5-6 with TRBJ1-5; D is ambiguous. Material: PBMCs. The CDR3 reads CASSFVQPNTYNQPQHF. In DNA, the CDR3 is TGTGCCAGCAGCTTCGTACAGCCTAATACTTACAATCAGCCCCAGCATTTT.